The next 17 T cell receptor beta chains were all read from a single sample in a study of beta chain features in type 1 diabetes. For these receptors, no antigen is known. Overall study findings and caveats: Type 1 diabetes patients had TCRB CDR3s that were shorter (moderately but significantly so) in all four CD4+ subsets.

What was sequenced were expressed TCRB transcripts, since all of the isolated RNA had been reverse transcribed. Profiled with immunoSEQ multiplex PCR; TCRdb holds only in-frame clones, not every one. The sample lists 160,000 or so clones; 9% were seen once. Sequencing used central memory CD4+ T cells from blood. Receptors were obtained from a woman between 25 and 40 years old with type 1 diabetes.

This clone has more than one count but fewer than ten. The J gene is TRBJ1-2, the V gene TRBV27; 7 nucleotides match TRBD1. Germline V CDR1 and CDR2: MNHEY, SMNVEV (reference sequence). The J segment lost 2 bases and the V segment lost 7 bases, leaving 13 bases of the junction unmatched. The CDR3 is made up of 16 amino acids. The DNA for the CDR3 is TGTGCCAGCACGTCCTTACCGGGACAGATCAACTATGGCTACACCTTC. Protein product: CASTSLPGQINYGYTF.

This clone was counted between two and nine times. The V and J genes are TRBV2 and TRBJ1-5; a weak D match, TRBD1 (5 bases). The CDR3 covers 13 residues. Germline CDR1 reads SNHLY; CDR2 reads FYNNEI. Trimming left V 4 bases short and J 7 bases short, with 11 bases between. CDR3: CASSVRVRQPQHF. CDR3 nucleotide sequence: TGTGCCAGCAGTGTCAGGGTAAGGCAGCCCCAGCATTTT.

This clone was observed many times. The rearrangement joins TRBV6-5 to TRBJ2-7; D is perhaps TRBD1 (6 bases). Germline CDR1 is MNHEY and CDR2 is SVGAGI. The CDR3 has 14 amino acids. V was shortened by 6 bases and J by 5 bases, with 17 bases between the two germline ends. DNA for the CDR3: TGTGCCAGCAGGGCCAGGGGCAGAGACGACGAGCAGTACTTC. Its protein is CASRARGRDDEQYF.

This clone occurred a few times. As DNA, the CDR3 is TGCGCCAGCAGACCAGGGACAGGGGGCATGGTCAATCAGCCCCAGCATTTT. Amino acid sequence: CASRPGTGGMVNQPQHF. This chain connects TRBV5-1 to TRBJ1-5; the match to TRBD1 covers 12 bases. Germline lookup yields CDR1 SGHRS and CDR2 YFSETQ. CDR3 size: 17 residues. V shed 5 bases and J 3 bases; nucleotides not matched to a gene: 9.

This clone was seen a few times. V usage is TRBV5-1 and J usage is TRBJ2-2; D is ambiguous. V was shortened by 0 bases and J by 4 bases, with 13 bases between the two germline ends. Per the germline V gene, CDR1 is SGHRS and CDR2 is YFSETQ. The CDR3 has 16 amino acids. The CDR3 DNA follows: TGCGCCAGCAGCTTGGCTTCCAATCGGGTCACCGGGGAGCTGTTTTTT. Amino acids: CASSLASNRVTGELFF.

There are a few counts of this clone. In DNA, the CDR3 is TGTGCCAGCAGTGCCCATGGACATGAGAACACTGAAGCTTTCTTT. Protein product: CASSAHGHENTEAFF. This chain connects TRBV28 to TRBJ1-1; D may be TRBD1 (5 bases). Germline V gene data show CDR1 as MDHEN and CDR2 as SYDVKM. The CDR3 length is 15 residues. Trimming left V 5 bases short and J 1 base short, with 14 bases between.

This clone appeared a few times. This chain uses TRBV2 with TRBJ2-2, with a possible D match to TRBD1 (5 bases). The CDR3 has 16 residues. V was trimmed by 8 bases and J by 2 bases, leaving 18 bases between them. Germline CDR1 and CDR2: SNHLY and FYNNEI. The CDR3 DNA reads as TGTGCCAGCGCGACAGAATATTTCCCAAACACCGGGGAGCTGTTTTTT. Translation: CASATEYFPNTGELFF.

This clone has a handful of counts. This sequence joins TRBV9 and TRBJ2-5; 8 bases match TRBD1. Per the germline V gene, CDR1 is SGDLS and CDR2 is YYNGEE. The CDR3 loop spans 15 amino acids. The ends lost 0 bases at V and 1 base at J; junction bases unmatched: 2. The CDR3 DNA reads TGTGCCAGCAGCGTAGGACAGGGGACCCAAGAGACCCAGTACTTC. Translation gives CASSVGQGTQETQYF.

This clone has just a few counts. The CDR3 protein is CSVGTSVYNEQFF. The DNA for the CDR3 is TGCAGCGTTGGGACTAGCGTATACAATGAGCAGTTCTTC. The V gene is TRBV29-1, the J gene TRBJ2-1; 9 bases align to TRBD2. V shed 4 bases, J shed 4 bases, and the junction held 2 bases outside the gene matches. Germline V gene sequence: CDR1 SQVTM, CDR2 ANQGSEA. The CDR3 length is 13 residues.

This clone turned up a few times. CDR3 region: CASSQDSYSGNTIYF. CDR3 DNA: TGCGCCAGCAGCCAAGATTCCTACTCTGGAAACACCATATATTTT. The chain is built from TRBV4-1 and TRBJ1-3; D remains ambiguous. Germline V lookup: CDR1 MGHRA, CDR2 YSYEKL. Trimming shortened V by 0 bases and J by 0 bases, and 6 bases separated the two germline ends. The CDR3 loop spans 15 amino acids.

With regard to this clone: Relative to the germline gene, one junction end is altered; a read error may explain this. The CDR3 bases are TGTGCCTGGAGTGTAGGGAGGACCTATGGTTACACCTTC. Its protein is CAWSVGRTYGYTF. V usage is TRBV30 and J usage is TRBJ1-2; D gene ambiguous. The V gene's germline CDR1 is GTSNPN and CDR2 SVGIG (reference sequence). CDR3 length: 13 residues.

This clone appeared a few times. This chain joins TRBV29-1 and TRBJ1-1; no reliable D call. Germline V CDR1 and CDR2: SQVTM, ANQGSEA. This CDR3 has 13 amino acids. Trimming removed 1 base from V and 4 bases from J, with 10 bases in between. The CDR3 loop is CSVEAGIRTEAFF. Here the CDR3 DNA reads TGCAGCGTTGAAGCTGGCATTCGCACTGAAGCTTTCTTT. Full variable domain (remainder filled in from reference TRBV29-1 and TRBJ1-1): SAVISQKPSRDICQRGTSLTIQCQVDSQVTMMFWYRQQPGQSLTLIATANQGSEATYESGFVIDKFPISRPNLTFSTLTVSNMSPEDSSIYLCSVEAGIRTEAFFGQGTRLTVV.

This clone occurred a few times. This chain uses TRBV28 with TRBJ1-5, with TRBD1 identical over 7 bases. Germline lookup yields CDR1 MDHEN and CDR2 SYDVKM. The length of the CDR3 is 13 residues. V lost 6 bases to trimming and J lost 11 bases; unmatched junction nucleotides: 10. The CDR3 spells CASRPGQSWAQHF. In nucleotides, the CDR3 is TGTGCCAGCAGACCGGGACAGTCTTGGGCCCAGCATTTT. Full variable domain (remainder filled in from reference TRBV28 and TRBJ1-5): DVKVTQSSRYLVKRTGEKVFLECVQDMDHENMFWYRQDPGLGLRLIYFSYDVKMKEKGDIPEGYSVSREKKERFSLILESASTNQTSMYLCASRPGQSWAQHFGDGTRLSIL.

The chain links TRBV19 to TRBJ2-1, with 11 bases that match TRBD1. J gave up 9 bases and V 4 bases, and 11 bases lay outside the gene matches. The CDR3 has 16 amino acids. Germline CDR1 and CDR2: LNHDA and SQIVND (reference sequence). CDR3 loop: CASSTGQGASTGEQFF. CDR3 DNA: TGTGCCAGTAGTACAGGACAGGGGGCTTCTACTGGTGAGCAGTTCTTC.

The rearrangement links TRBV5-1 to TRBJ1-1, with D perhaps TRBD1 (5 bases). CDR3 length: 16 residues. The germline gives CDR1 SGHRS, CDR2 YFSETQ. V gave up 1 base and J gave up 6 bases, with 19 bases separating them. CDR3 protein: CASSLPSGGATAEAFF. The CDR3 DNA sequence: TGCGCCAGCAGCTTGCCCTCCGGGGGTGCAACCGCTGAAGCTTTCTTT.

This chain joins TRBV7-2 and TRBJ2-5, with D hard to call. The germline V gene encodes CDR1 SGHTA and CDR2 FQGNSA. Trimming took 1 base from V and 2 from J, leaving 5 bases between them. The CDR3 is made up of 13 amino acids. The CDR3 DNA follows: TGTGCCAGCAGCTTAGTACAGCAAGAGACCCAGTACTTC. Amino acids: CASSLVQQETQYF. The complete variable domain, with remaining parts taken from reference TRBV7-2 and TRBJ2-5, reads GAGVSQSPSNKVTEKGKDVELRCDPISGHTALYWYRQSLGQGLEFLIYFQGNSAPDKSGLPSDRFSAERTGGSVSTLTIQRTQQEDSAVYLCASSLVQQETQYFGPGTRLLVL.

The chain is built from TRBV11-3 and TRBJ2-7; D may be TRBD1 (5 bases). Trimming cost V 8 bases and J 1 base, with 9 bases left between them. Germline assignment: CDR1 SGHNT and CDR2 YENEEA. The CDR3 is made up of 12 amino acids. The CDR3 DNA follows: TGTGCCAGCGCAGGGATATCCTACGAGCAGTACTTC. Amino acids: CASAGISYEQYF. Variable domain in full (rest from reference TRBV11-3 and TRBJ2-7): EAGVVQSPRYKIIEKKQPVAFWCNPISGHNTLYWYLQNLGQGPELLIRYENEEAVDDSQLPKDRFSAERLKGVDSTLKIQPAELGDSAVYLCASAGISYEQYFGPGTRLTVT.